This T cell receptor beta chain appears in the sequencing data of a study of radiotherapy plus CTLA-4 blockade in lung cancer. The overall study: Among all patients, around 19% showed objective responses, while roughly 31% had disease control. Notes on the study in general: Reported findings show early blood T cell clone dynamics, with interferon-beta, best predicted response. Radiotherapy was combined with ipilimumab, and tumor-derived TCR clones then expanded in blood.

CTLA-4 blockade with ipilimumab, together with focal radiation, was given to patients with chemo-refractory metastatic non-small-cell lung cancer. As for this clone: Antigen unknown.

Looked up from germline, CDR1 is MNHEY and CDR2 is SVGAGI. The CDR3 loop spans 14 amino acids. Trimming left V 6 bases short and J 3 bases short, with 15 bases between. The repertoire was sequenced with immunoSEQ multiplex PCR; TCRdb's copy has only in-frame clones and lacks some. The table shows some 62,000 clones, with approximately 80% occurring only once. This receptor was taken from a human donor with non-small cell lung cancer who had a complete response to radiotherapy plus ipilimumab. The sample in question was peripheral blood, obtained from a patient treated with radiotherapy plus ipilimumab. The chain uses TRBV6-5 and TRBJ2-7; D remains ambiguous. CDR3 coding DNA: TGTGCCAGCAGCCGCCCCGGTGCGTTCTACGAGCAGTACTTC. Residues: CASSRPGAFYEQYF.